This TCR beta chain was captured in a study of glioma-infiltrating T cells after dendritic cell vaccination. Primers: 60 V beta forward and 13 J beta reverse. This table comes from immunoSEQ multiplex PCR, and its TCRdb copy is limited to in-frame clones, with some not included. Among tens of thousands of clones, roughly 80% were seen once, and the ten largest hold approximately 14%. Study conclusions and caveats: Longer survival after dendritic cell vaccination followed higher pretreatment TIL content.

Germline V lookup: CDR1 SEHNR, CDR2 FQNEAQ (reference sequence). The CDR3 covers 13 residues. Between the trimmed V and J ends, which lost 3 bases and 2 bases, there was a span of 8 bases. Concerning this clone: Its specificity is not known.

Time point of the sample: after dendritic cell vaccination, including at tumor progression/relapse. The clonotype originates from a human donor with glioblastoma. This sequence joins TRBV7-9 and TRBJ2-7; D may be TRBD1 (5 bases). The specimen was blood, collected after dendritic cell vaccination. CDR3 nucleotides: TGTGCCAGCAGCTTGACAGTAACCTACGAGCAGTACTTC. As protein: CASSLTVTYEQYF.